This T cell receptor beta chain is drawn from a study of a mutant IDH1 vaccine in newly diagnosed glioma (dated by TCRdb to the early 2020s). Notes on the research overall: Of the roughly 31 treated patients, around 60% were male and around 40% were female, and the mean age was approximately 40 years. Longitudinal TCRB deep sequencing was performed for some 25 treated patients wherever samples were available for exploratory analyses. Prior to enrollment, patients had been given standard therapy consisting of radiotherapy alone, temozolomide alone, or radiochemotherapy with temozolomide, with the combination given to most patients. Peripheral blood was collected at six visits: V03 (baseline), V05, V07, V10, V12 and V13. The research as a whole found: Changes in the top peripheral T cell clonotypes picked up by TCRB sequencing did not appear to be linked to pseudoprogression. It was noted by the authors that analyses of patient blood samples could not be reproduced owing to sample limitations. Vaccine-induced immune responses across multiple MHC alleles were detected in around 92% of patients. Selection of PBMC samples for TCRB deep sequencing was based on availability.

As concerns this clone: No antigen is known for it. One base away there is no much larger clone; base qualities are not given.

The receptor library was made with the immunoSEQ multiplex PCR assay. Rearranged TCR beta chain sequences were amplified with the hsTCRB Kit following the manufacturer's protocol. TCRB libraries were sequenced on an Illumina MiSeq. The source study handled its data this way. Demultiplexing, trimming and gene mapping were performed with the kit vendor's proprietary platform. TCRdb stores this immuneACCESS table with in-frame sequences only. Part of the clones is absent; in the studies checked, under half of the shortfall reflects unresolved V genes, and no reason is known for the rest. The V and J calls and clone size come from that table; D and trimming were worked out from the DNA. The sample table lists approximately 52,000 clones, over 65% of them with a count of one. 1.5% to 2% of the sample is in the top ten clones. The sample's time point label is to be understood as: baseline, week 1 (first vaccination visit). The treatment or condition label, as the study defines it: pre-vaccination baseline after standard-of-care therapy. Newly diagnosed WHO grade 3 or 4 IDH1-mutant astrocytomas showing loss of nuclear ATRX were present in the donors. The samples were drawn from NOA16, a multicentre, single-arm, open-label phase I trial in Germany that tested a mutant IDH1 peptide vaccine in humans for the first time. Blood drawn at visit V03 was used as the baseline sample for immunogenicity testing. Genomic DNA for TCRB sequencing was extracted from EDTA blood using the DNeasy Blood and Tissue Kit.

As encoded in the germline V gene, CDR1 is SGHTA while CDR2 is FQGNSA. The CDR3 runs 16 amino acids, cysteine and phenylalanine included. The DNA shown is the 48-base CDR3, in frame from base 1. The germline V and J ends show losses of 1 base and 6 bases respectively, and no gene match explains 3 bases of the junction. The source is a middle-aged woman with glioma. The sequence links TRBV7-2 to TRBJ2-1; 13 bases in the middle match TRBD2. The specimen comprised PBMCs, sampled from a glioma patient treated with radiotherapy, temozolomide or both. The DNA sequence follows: TGTGCCAGCAGCTTAGAACTAGCGGGGGGGGGCAATGAGCAGTTCTTC. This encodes CASSLELAGGGNEQFF.